The present entry profiles one T cell receptor (beta chain) with its context. What it recognizes is unknown. This probably arose from a read error, given a far larger clone one base away. The conserved phenylalanine or tryptophan is not found at the CDR3 terminus, so this likely reflects a read error. Sequencing was performed with immunoSEQ multiplex PCR; in TCRdb, only in-frame clones are kept and a portion is missing. The repertoire includes over 400,000 clones, 65% to 85% of them detected once, and more than 9.5% sits in the top ten. This entry belongs to a study of shared clonotypes between healthy human individuals. Notes on the study in general: The sampled material consisted only of blood, and tissue repertoires are likely to differ.

The receptor comes from a woman aged 35 to 49 in good health. Some clones in this sample may be carry-over from other donors' samples. The sequencing input was PBMCs.

The DNA for the CDR3 is TGTGCCTGGAATATGGGGGGTAATCAGCCCCAGCATGTT. Its protein product is CAWNMGGNQPQHV. The chain recombines TRBV30 with TRBJ1-5; a possible D gene is TRBD1 (5 bases). CDR1 and CDR2 (germline): GTSNPN, SVGIG (reference sequence). This CDR3 comprises 13 residues. V dropped 4 bases and J dropped 4 bases, with 11 bases sitting between them.